This T cell receptor beta chain originates from a study of cytomegalovirus exposure and HLA in healthy donors (dated 2017 in TCRdb). Some background on the complete study: An earlier analysis of several hundred of the donors reported about 300 Gb of sequence data and around 120 million unique TCR beta sequences obtained from roughly 180 million T cells. Roughly 310 gigabases of sequencing data and some 85 million unique TCR sequences were included in an early release covering roughly 700 HLA-typed donors. Among the roughly 390 genotyped donors, approximately 82% belonged to the genetic ancestry cluster associated with self-reported Caucasian donors. The aim of the study was to test whether cataloging public T cell receptors could identify signatures of past pathogen exposure. Using immunosequencing, the study profiled T cell repertoires from around 680 subjects and related those repertoires to cytomegalovirus serostatus. Along with the approximately 700-subject first cohort, a separate validation cohort of over a hundred different subjects was used. To predict cytomegalovirus infection status, the study combined high-throughput TCR immunosequencing, statistical association of individual TCRs with disease status, and machine learning. In a later analysis, previously published TCR beta repertoires from about 670 donors were re-analyzed and high-resolution HLA genotyping was added so that TCR occurrence patterns could be studied. Rather than using new phenotypic data, the later analysis identified candidate immune exposures from TCR beta sequences and from how often those sequences occurred across donors. An earlier analysis of 450 to 750 of the donors used high-throughput TCR beta sequencing to judge whether each TCR beta V gene segment behaved as functional or pseudogenic. Donor age, sex, ethnicity and CMV serostatus were compiled together with the repertoire data. Genome-wide SNP genotypes for about 65% of the 666 donors were used in a later genetic analysis, which treated that subset as a discovery cohort. Every repertoire in the discovery cohort had been generated on one and the same sequencing platform. HLA typing included class I and class II loci at four-digit resolution. Typing coverage varied by locus: about 620-630 donors for A, B, C, DRB1 and DQB1; 522 for DQA1; approximately 610 for DPA1; around 490 for DPB1. Because of strong linkage in the cohort, a handful of DR-DQ haplotypes were treated as single units for association and clustering. Across 398 genotyped donors of the cohort, an average of about 220,000 unique TCR beta nucleotide sequences per donor were sequenced, and roughly a sixth of those sequences were non-productive. Broad study findings and their caveats: Only TCR beta chains were sequenced in this cohort, and the absence of alpha or paired-chain data limited detectable features. The study gave a list of 150 to 200 TCR beta chains associated with cytomegalovirus. In a later analysis, some 17,000 TCR beta sequences were associated with specific HLA alleles at a false discovery rate of 0.05. When HLA alleles, especially DR and DQ, strongly co-occurred, attributing TCR associations to individual alleles was difficult. An earlier analysis of approximately 530 of the donors showed that most TCR beta V segments appeared in productive rearrangements either about 87% or about 30% of the time, which broadly matched IMGT annotations. The earlier analysis of nearly 600 of the donors excluded around 17 rarely observed V segments, including chromosome 9 orphons, because counts were too low. For the cohort, immune exposure information was limited to CMV serostatus. A cluster of highly shared sequence variants was judged likely to represent a technical artifact of the sequencing pipeline. Linkage disequilibrium might explain the correlated functional status among segregating V segments, but an unknown experimental factor could not be excluded. According to a later analysis, parvovirus B19, influenza, CMV and Epstein-Barr virus appeared linked to several top co-occurrence clusters. The authors suggested that the approach could potentially be extended to other disease states and immunological phenotypes. In a later genetic analysis, fewer N-insertions in productive TCRs were reported among donors in an Asian-associated ancestry cluster than the approximately 710-donor mean. Most TCR sequences were seen in very few donors, while some public TCRs were found in many individuals. A later analysis found that TCR association rates varied across HLA loci, with DRB1 alleles showing the most associated TCRs and HLA-C alleles the fewest. A later analysis found that HLA-associated TCR beta chains were more clonally expanded and had lower generation probabilities than equally common non-associated chains. Some IMGT-functional V segments, including TRBV6-2 and TRBV6-3, could not be told apart with the 87-base-pair reads, so those segments were excluded. An association between a missense DCLRE1C variant and V-gene and J-gene trimming of TCR beta chains was found in a later genetic analysis and replicated in an independent cohort. A further reported finding was that TCR beta sequences accurately predicted the HLA-A and HLA-B alleles for most subjects in the first cohort. A later analysis found that most CMV-associated TCR beta chains appeared HLA-restricted, with HLA associations seemingly driven largely by CMV exposure. Because some donors lacked HLA typing at each locus, the association tests relied only on the typed subset. In vitro tests confirmed that a few of the cytomegalovirus-associated TCR beta chains recognize cytomegalovirus antigens. The classifier was reported to diagnose cytomegalovirus status with high specificity and sensitivity in both the original and validation cohorts. Roughly uniform sequencing depth across donors was assumed in presence/absence analyses, although this assumption may not hold.

The library was generated by the immunoSEQ multiplex PCR assay. For the multiplex PCR, a mixture combining 60 forward primers for TCR Vbeta segments and 13 reverse primers for TCR Jbeta segments was used. The CDR3 region of rearranged TCR beta genes was amplified from genomic DNA with a multiplex PCR assay. The amplified TCR beta libraries were sequenced on the Illumina HiSeq System as 87-base-pair reads. The authors' analysis ran thus. A later analysis tallied around 80 million unique TCR beta chains across the 700 or so repertoires, and 10 million to 11 million of those chains were shared by two or more donors. A nearest-neighbor algorithm error-corrected the raw reads and collapsed the reads into unique sequences, merging closely related sequences to remove PCR and sequencing errors. Alignment of CDR3 sequences to IMGT reference sequences was used to assign V, D and J gene segments. For a sequence to be retained, a match of at least six nucleotides was required to both a V gene segment and a J gene segment. Rearrangements were classified as productive when the CDR3 lacked stop codons and remained in frame with V and J, and all other rearrangements were classified as non-productive. Following IMGT convention, CDR3 was defined as the stretch from the second conserved V-encoded cysteine to the conserved J-encoded phenylalanine. Sequences without an unambiguous match to a single V gene segment were excluded from the earlier analysis of 500 to 700 of the donors. In an earlier analysis of approximately 590 of the donors, a V segment was called functional when productive rearrangements were above 56.7%, and segregating when the standard deviation between donors exceeded 5%. To diagnose cytomegalovirus status from the catalog of TCR beta chain sequences, a statistical classification framework was built. In a later analysis, TCR nucleotide sequences were compared against IMGT/GENE-DB human TR gene sequences so that V and J genes could be assigned. The TCRdist pipeline was used in a later analysis to assign CDR3 sequences and most-parsimonious VDJ recombination scenarios. In a later analysis, every TCR beta chain was defined by the combination of its CDR3 amino acid sequence and its V-gene family, and reads without a unique V-gene family were dropped. In a later analysis, approximately 640 highly shared, low-generation-probability nucleotide sequences were removed to address suspected cross-contamination and a sequencing artifact. In a later analysis, a clonal expansion index for each public chain was calculated from normalized within-repertoire ranks of inferred template counts. A later analysis computed generation probabilities with a VDJ recombination model fitted to out-of-frame rearrangements, and checked the results against IGoR. A later analysis scored TCR-TCR, TCR-HLA and TCR-CMV co-occurrence with hypergeometric tests, applying a repertoire-size bias correction to TCR pairs. False discovery rates were estimated in a later analysis by permuting HLA or CMV assignments 20 times. In a later analysis, co-occurring TCRs were grouped using DBSCAN, and TCRdist sequence similarity was added for clustering within HLA-allele-positive subsets. Repertoires with fewer than 30,000 or more than 120,000 public chains were left out of co-occurrence clustering, as were roughly five repertoires with anomalous nucleotide sharing. This is the immuneACCESS table as TCRdb keeps it, with only in-frame sequences that have V and J called. A part of the clones is gone; compared with another copy, unresolved V genes explain less than half, and the rest is unexplained. V and J calls and clone size come straight from that table; D and trimming were deduced from the DNA. The sample yields over 100,000 clones; 79% were counted once. Under 3% of the sample comes from the top ten.

Turning to this clone: It has no known antigen specificity. Base-call qualities are not available, and no considerably larger clone is one nucleotide away.

The cohort comprised some 700 healthy bone marrow donors. At the time of sampling, every cohort member was nominally healthy, though immune exposures that went unrecorded were likely present. The donor tested CMV seropositive and was one of the 289 seropositive cohort members. Every donor gave a peripheral blood sample, and the peripheral blood mononuclear cells from that sample were used for TCR beta sequencing. Genomic DNA extraction from the blood cell samples was performed with the Qiagen DNeasy Blood Extraction Kit. Trimming removed 8 bases from V and 0 bases from J; the gene matches leave 4 bases unexplained. From a lookup of the germline V gene (reference sequence), CDR1 and CDR2 are LNHNV and YYDKDF. The CDR3 spans 16 residues, from the cysteine through the phenylalanine. Only the CDR3 portion is preserved as DNA: 48 bases, with reading frame beginning at the first base.

This clonotype was obtained from a woman aged 18-29 years in good health and CMV-seropositive. Recombination connected TRBV15 to TRBJ2-6; TRBD1 aligns with 10 central bases. Sequences were obtained from PBMCs. The CDR3 reads CATEGQGLSGANVLTF. Read as DNA, the sequence is TGTGCCACCGAGGGACAGGGGCTCTCTGGGGCCAACGTCCTGACTTTC.